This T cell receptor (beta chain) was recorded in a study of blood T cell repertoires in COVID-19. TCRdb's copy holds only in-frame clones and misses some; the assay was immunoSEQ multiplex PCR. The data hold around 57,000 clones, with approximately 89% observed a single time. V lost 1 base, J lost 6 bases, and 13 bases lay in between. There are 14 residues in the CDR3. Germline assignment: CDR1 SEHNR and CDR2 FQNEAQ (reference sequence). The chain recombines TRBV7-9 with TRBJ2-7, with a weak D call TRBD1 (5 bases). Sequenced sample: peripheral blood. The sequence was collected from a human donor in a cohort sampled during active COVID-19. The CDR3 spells CASSLVAGQVEQYF. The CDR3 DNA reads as TGTGCCAGCAGCTTAGTGGCAGGGCAGGTCGAGCAGTACTTC.